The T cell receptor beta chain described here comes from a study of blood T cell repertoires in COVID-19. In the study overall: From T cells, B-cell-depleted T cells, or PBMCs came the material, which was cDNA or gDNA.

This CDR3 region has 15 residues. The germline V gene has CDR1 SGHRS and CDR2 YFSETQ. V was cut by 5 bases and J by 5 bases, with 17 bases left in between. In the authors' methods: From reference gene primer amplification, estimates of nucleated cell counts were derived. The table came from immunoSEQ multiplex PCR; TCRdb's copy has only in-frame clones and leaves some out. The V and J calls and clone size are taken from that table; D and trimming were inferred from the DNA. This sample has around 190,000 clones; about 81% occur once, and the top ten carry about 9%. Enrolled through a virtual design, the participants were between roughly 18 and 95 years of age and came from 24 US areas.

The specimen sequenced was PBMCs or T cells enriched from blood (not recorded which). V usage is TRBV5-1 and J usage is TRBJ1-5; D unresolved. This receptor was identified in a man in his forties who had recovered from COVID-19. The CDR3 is CASREGPRTDQPQHF. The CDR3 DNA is TGCGCCAGCAGGGAGGGTCCAAGGACTGATCAGCCCCAGCATTTT.